This TCR beta chain was captured by sequencing in a study of beta chain features in type 1 diabetes. Sequenced material consisted of expressed TCRB transcripts (all of the isolated RNA was reverse transcribed). Data came from immunoSEQ multiplex PCR; TCRdb stores just in-frame clones and leaves some out. The sample holds hundreds of thousands of clones, 7.5% to 10% seen once. Findings and caveats of the study: The naive, central memory and Treg TCRB repertoires showed an apparent similarity that was greater among patients than among healthy donors.

This clone was seen a handful of times. Its antigen is unknown. Every sorted population was more than 95% pure. The TCR originated in a woman between 18 and 29 years old in good health. What was sequenced was naive CD4+ T cells from blood.

This CDR3 reads CASSNPSRQGAGEQYF. The CDR3 coding sequence is TGTGCCAGCAGCAATCCTTCGCGACAGGGGGCGGGAGAGCAGTACTTC. The V and J genes are TRBV7-9 and TRBJ2-7; TRBD1 matches at 10 bases. The germline V gene has CDR1 SEHNR and CDR2 FQNEAQ (reference sequence). The V gene end was trimmed by 5 bases and the J gene end by 7 bases; junction bases not matched to a gene: 14. The length of the CDR3 is 16 residues.